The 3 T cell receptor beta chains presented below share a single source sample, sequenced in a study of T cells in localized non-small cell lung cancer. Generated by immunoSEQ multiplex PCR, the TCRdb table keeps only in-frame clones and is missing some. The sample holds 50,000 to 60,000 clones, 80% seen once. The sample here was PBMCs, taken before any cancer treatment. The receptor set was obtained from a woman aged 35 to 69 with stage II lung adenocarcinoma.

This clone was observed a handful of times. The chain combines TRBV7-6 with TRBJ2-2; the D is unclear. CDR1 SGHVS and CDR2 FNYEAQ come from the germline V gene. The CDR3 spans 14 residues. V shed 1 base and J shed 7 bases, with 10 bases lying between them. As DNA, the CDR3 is TGTGCCAGCAGCTTAGGTCTGGGCGACGGGGAGCTGTTTTTT. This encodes CASSLGLGDGELFF. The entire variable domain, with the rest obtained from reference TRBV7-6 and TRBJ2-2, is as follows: GAGVSQSPRYKVTKRGQDVALRCDPISGHVSLYWYRQALGQGPEFLTYFNYEAQQDKSGLPNDRFSAERPEGSISTLTIQRTEQRDSAMYRCASSLGLGDGELFFGEGSRLTVL.

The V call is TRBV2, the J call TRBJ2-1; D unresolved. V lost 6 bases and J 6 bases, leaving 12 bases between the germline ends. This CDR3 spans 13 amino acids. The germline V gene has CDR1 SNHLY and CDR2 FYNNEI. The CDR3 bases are TGTGCCAGCAGGCCGGGCGTAGGCAATGAGCAGTTCTTC. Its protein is CASRPGVGNEQFF.

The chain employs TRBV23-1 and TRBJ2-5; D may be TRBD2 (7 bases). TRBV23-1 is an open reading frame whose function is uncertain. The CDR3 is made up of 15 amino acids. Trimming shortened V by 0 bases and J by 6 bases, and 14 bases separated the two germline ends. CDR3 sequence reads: CASSQSLDSGKTQYF. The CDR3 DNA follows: TGCGCCAGCAGTCAATCTTTGGACAGCGGGAAGACCCAGTACTTC.